Listed here are 15 T cell receptor beta chains from one sample, sequenced in a study of STAT5B mutations in CD4+ large granular lymphocyte leukemia. TCRdb's copy holds only in-frame clones and misses some; the assay was immunoSEQ multiplex PCR. The table records some 27,000 clones, approximately 75% of them present only once. Sequencing was carried out using CD4+ T cells from blood buffy coats. The source of these receptors is a human donor in good health.

The genes are TRBV6-1 and TRBJ1-1; the D gene is possibly TRBD1 (6 bases). Germline assignment: CDR1 MNHNS and CDR2 SASEGT. The CDR3 runs 13 residues. Trimming stripped 7 bases from V and 4 bases from J, with 13 bases between. CDR3 loop: CASTEGGVTEAFF. DNA of the CDR3: TGTGCCAGCACCGAAGGGGGGGTCACTGAAGCTTTCTTT.

The CDR3 DNA reads TGTGCCAGCAGCTTGAGACTAGCGGGGAACAATGAGCAGTTCTTC. This sequence encodes CASSLRLAGNNEQFF. The genes are TRBV11-3 and TRBJ2-1; TRBD2 aligns across 11 bases. V trimming: 3 bases; J trimming: 5 bases; junction bases outside the gene matches: 3. CDR1 is SGHNT and CDR2 is YENEEA in the germline V gene. The CDR3 contains 15 residues. The whole variable domain, remainder taken from reference TRBV11-3 and TRBJ2-1, is EAGVVQSPRYKIIEKKQPVAFWCNPISGHNTLYWYLQNLGQGPELLIRYENEEAVDDSQLPKDRFSAERLKGVDSTLKIQPAELGDSAVYLCASSLRLAGNNEQFFGPGTRLTVL.

This chain joins TRBV11-1 and TRBJ2-1, with 9 nucleotides matching TRBD1. Losses at the gene ends were 5 bases for V and 10 bases for J; bases not matched to a gene: 9. The length of the CDR3 is 14 residues. Germline CDR1 SGHAT, CDR2 FQDESV (reference sequence). In nucleotides, the CDR3 is TGTGCCAGCAGCCGGCGGACAGGGGCGACCGAGCAGTTCTTC. It codes for CASSRRTGATEQFF. The variable domain in full, with the rest retrieved from reference TRBV11-1 and TRBJ2-1, is EAEVAQSPRYKITEKSQAVAFWCDPISGHATLYWYRQILGQGPELLVQFQDESVVDDSQLPKDRFSAERLKGVDSTLKIQPAELGDSAMYLCASSRRTGATEQFFGPGTRLTVL.

J is TRBJ2-5 and V is TRBV19; 7 bases fit TRBD1. V lost 5 bases to trimming and J lost 2 bases; unmatched junction nucleotides: 8. The CDR3 runs to 15 residues. CDR1 and CDR2 from the germline V gene are LNHDA and SQIVND (reference sequence). In nucleotides, the CDR3 is TGTGCCAGTAGTCTAACCGGGACAGCACAAGAGACCCAGTACTTC. Translation: CASSLTGTAQETQYF.

The J gene is TRBJ2-3, the V gene TRBV18, with 7 bases fitting TRBD1. The CDR3 totals 17 residues. CDR1 and CDR2 (germline): KGHSH, LQKENI. With 0 bases clipped from V and 0 bases from J, the junction kept 6 bases outside the gene matches. In nucleotides, the CDR3 is TGTGCCAGCTCACCACCGACAGGGTCAAGTAGCACAGATACGCAGTATTTT. Residues: CASSPPTGSSSTDTQYF.

This clone was seen a single time. The chain uses TRBV27 and TRBJ2-5, with D maybe TRBD2 (6 bases). Germline CDR1 MNHEY, CDR2 SMNVEV (reference sequence). This CDR3 is built from 13 residues. V lost 7 bases and J 0 bases, leaving 9 bases between the germline ends. The CDR3 sequence is CASTPGDQETQYF. The CDR3 DNA reads as TGTGCCAGCACCCCGGGGGACCAAGAGACCCAGTACTTC.

This chain connects TRBV5-1 to TRBJ2-5, with no clear D. Germline loops: CDR1 SGHRS, CDR2 YFSETQ. The CDR3 contains 13 residues. V was trimmed by 0 bases and J by 5 bases, leaving 8 bases between them. The CDR3: CASSLARRETQYF. The CDR3 DNA reads as TGCGCCAGCAGCTTGGCTAGGCGGGAGACCCAGTACTTC.

This clone was counted once. This chain joins TRBV7-9 and TRBJ1-2, with 7 positions matching TRBD1. Germline-derived CDR1 and CDR2 are SEHNR and FQNEAQ (reference sequence). J was trimmed by 4 bases and V by 5 bases; bases with no gene match: 7. CDR3 length: 14 amino acids. The CDR3 coding sequence is TGTGCCAGCAGCCCCGGGGAGGGGGCCTATGGCTACACCTTC. This translates into CASSPGEGAYGYTF.

The chain links TRBV6-1 to TRBJ2-5; no reliable D call. The CDR3 is 14 residues long. The germline V and J ends were trimmed by 8 bases and 4 bases, with 17 bases remaining between them. The germline gives CDR1 MNHNS, CDR2 SASEGT. CDR3 DNA: TGTGCCAGCTCTTACCGCCAGGACCTAGAGACCCAGTACTTC. Translating gives CASSYRQDLETQYF.

The rearrangement joins TRBV7-2 to TRBJ2-7, with TRBD2 matching 9 bases. Unmatched junction bases numbered 5, after V lost 3 bases and J lost 2 bases. The CDR3 spans 15 residues. The germline V gene encodes CDR1 SGHTA and CDR2 FQGNSA. The CDR3 bases are TGTGCCAGCAGCTTGGCTAGCGGGAACCCCTACGAGCAGTACTTC. It codes for CASSLASGNPYEQYF.

V is TRBV14 and J is TRBJ1-1; D gene ambiguous. Germline CDR1 reads SGHDN; CDR2 reads FVKESK. The CDR3 length is 13 residues. The ends were cut back, 1 base at V and 7 bases at J, with 10 bases in the middle. The CDR3 loop is CASSQGGKGEAFF. The CDR3 DNA is TGTGCCAGCAGCCAAGGAGGGAAGGGTGAAGCTTTCTTT.

The CDR3 is CASSLKREYVGEQFF. The DNA of the CDR3 is TGTGCCAGCAGCTTAAAGCGGGAGTATGTAGGTGAGCAGTTCTTC. J is TRBJ2-1 and V is TRBV7-8, with 8 bases matching TRBD2. Germline lookup yields CDR1 SGHVS and CDR2 FQNEAQ. After removal of 2 bases from V and 9 bases from J, the junction contained 9 bases not matched to a gene. This CDR3 region has 15 residues.

The CDR3 nucleotides are TGTGCCAGCAGGTACCAGGGATCTGGAAACACCATATATTTT. As protein: CASRYQGSGNTIYF. V usage is TRBV6-5 and J usage is TRBJ1-3; tentatively, D is TRBD1 (5 bases). Germline-derived CDR1 and CDR2 are MNHEY and SVGAGI. V was clipped by 6 bases and J by 1 base, with 10 bases between them. CDR3 length: 14 residues.

The rearrangement joins TRBV19 to TRBJ2-2, with a weak D call TRBD1 (6 bases). The CDR3 is 18 amino acids. V was trimmed by 3 bases and J by 5 bases, leaving 22 bases between them. CDR1 is LNHDA, CDR2 SQIVND, per germline (reference sequence). The CDR3 reads CASSIRWRGGILTGELFF. The CDR3 coding sequence is TGTGCCAGTAGTATCAGGTGGAGAGGGGGTATACTGACCGGGGAGCTGTTTTTT.

The chain couples TRBV4-3 to TRBJ2-1; the D gene is possibly TRBD2 (5 bases). The V and J ends lost 1 base and 3 bases respectively, with 13 bases between them. CDR3 length: 16 residues. CDR1 is LGHNA and CDR2 is YSLEER in the germline V gene. CDR3 coding DNA: TGCGCCAGCAGCCAAGTGGTCGGAGGCAGCTACAATGAGCAGTTCTTC. Its translation: CASSQVVGGSYNEQFF.